A selection of T cell receptor beta chains follows, all from one sample in a study of cytomegalovirus exposure and HLA in healthy donors. The data were produced by immunoSEQ multiplex PCR, yet TCRdb's version contains in-frame clones alone and is incomplete. The repertoire consists of roughly 170,000 clones, with 77% occurring once and the leading ten covering roughly 1.4%. Source material: PBMCs. The receptors here all came from a woman in her 30s in good health and CMV-seropositive. Each CDR3 is given with its conserved first and last residue. The D gene is left open where the match is weak. Clone size is shown for a subset of rows, as once, few, many or a class of expanded clone.

NA | TRBD1 | TRBJ2-2 | TRBV15 | TGTGCCACCAGAAGACAGGGGGTGAACACCGGGGAGCTGTTTTTT | CATRRQGVNTGELFF
NA | NA | TRBJ1-5 | TRBV19 | TGTGCCAGTAGCACCTGGACAGATCAGCCCCAGCATTTT | CASSTWTDQPQHF
NA | TRBD2 | TRBJ2-3 | TRBV27 | TGTGCCAGCAGTACGGGACTAGCGGGAAGTGAGACAGATACGCAGTATTTT | CASSTGLAGSETDTQYF
NA | NA | TRBJ1-1 | TRBV4-2 | TGTGCCAGCAGCCAAGATTCGATCCTCCCCCCAGGGAACACTGAAGCTTTCTTT | CASSQDSILPPGNTEAFF
NA | TRBD1 | TRBJ2-7 | TRBV11-2 | TGTGCCAGCAGCCCCGGGACAGGGGGATACGAGCAGTACTTC | CASSPGTGGYEQYF
NA | NA | TRBJ1-3 | TRBV5-1 | TGCGCCAGCAGCTTATCCCTGACGGGCTCTGGAAACACCATATATTTT | CASSLSLTGSGNTIYF
few | NA | TRBJ1-2 | TRBV6-1 | TGTGCCAGCAGTGCGTCCGCGGGGTATGGCTACACCTTC | CASSASAGYGYTF
few | NA | TRBJ2-7 | TRBV5-4 | TGTGCCAGCAGCCGGACAAGCACCTACGAGCAGTACTTC | CASSRTSTYEQYF
few | NA | TRBJ1-2 | TRBV6-6 | TGTGCCAGCAGTTACTCGCAGGGGACGAAATTCTATGGCTACACCTTC | CASSYSQGTKFYGYTF
NA | TRBD1 | TRBJ1-6 | TRBV5-1 | TGCGCCAGCAGCTTGGCCCGTGGACAGGCCAACTCACCCCTCCACTTT | CASSLARGQANSPLHF
NA | TRBD2 | TRBJ2-1 | TRBV5-6 | TGTGCCAGCAGCGGACTAGCGGGAGGTCCCTCCTACAATGAGCAGTTCTTC | CASSGLAGGPSYNEQFF
NA | TRBD1 | TRBJ1-1 | TRBV5-1 | TGCGCCACCAACAAGGGACAGGGCGGGAACACTGAAGCTTTCTTT | CATNKGQGGNTEAFF
NA | TRBD1 | TRBJ1-1 | TRBV7-2 | TGTGCCAGCAGCACACAGGGGAGTAACACTGAAGCTTTCTTT | CASSTQGSNTEAFF
NA | TRBD1 | TRBJ1-5 | TRBV27 | TGTGCCAGCAGTCCCACCGGGACAGCATATAGCAATCAGCCCCAGCATTTT | CASSPTGTAYSNQPQHF
NA | TRBD1 | TRBJ1-2 | TRBV20-1 | TGCAGTAACGACAGGGACTATGGCTACACCTTC | CSNDRDYGYTF